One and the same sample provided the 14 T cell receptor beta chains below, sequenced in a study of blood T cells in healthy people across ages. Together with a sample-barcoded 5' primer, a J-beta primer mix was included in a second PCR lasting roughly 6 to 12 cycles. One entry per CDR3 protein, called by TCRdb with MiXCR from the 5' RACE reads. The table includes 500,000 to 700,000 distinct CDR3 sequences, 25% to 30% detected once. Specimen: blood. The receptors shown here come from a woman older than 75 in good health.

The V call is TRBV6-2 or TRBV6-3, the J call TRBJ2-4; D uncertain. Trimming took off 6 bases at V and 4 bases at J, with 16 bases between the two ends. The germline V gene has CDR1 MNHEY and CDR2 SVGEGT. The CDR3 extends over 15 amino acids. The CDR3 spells CASSLMHTTKNIQYF. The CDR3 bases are TGTGCCAGCAGCCTCATGCATACTACGAAAAACATTCAGTACTTC.

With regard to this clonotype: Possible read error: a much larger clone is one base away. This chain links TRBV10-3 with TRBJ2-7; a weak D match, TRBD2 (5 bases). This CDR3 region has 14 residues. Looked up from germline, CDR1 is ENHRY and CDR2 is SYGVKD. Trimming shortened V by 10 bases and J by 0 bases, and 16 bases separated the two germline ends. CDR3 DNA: TGTGCCACTCAGAAGCACGGGAACTCCTACGAGCAGTACTTC. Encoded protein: CATQKHGNSYEQYF.

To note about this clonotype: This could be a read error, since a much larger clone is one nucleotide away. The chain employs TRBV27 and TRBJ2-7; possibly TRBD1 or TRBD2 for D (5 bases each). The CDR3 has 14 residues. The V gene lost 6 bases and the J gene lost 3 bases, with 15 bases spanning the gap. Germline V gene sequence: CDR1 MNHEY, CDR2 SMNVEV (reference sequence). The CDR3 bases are TGTGCCAGCAGGTTAGAGGGGCGATTCTACGAGCAGTACTTC. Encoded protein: CASRLEGRFYEQYF.

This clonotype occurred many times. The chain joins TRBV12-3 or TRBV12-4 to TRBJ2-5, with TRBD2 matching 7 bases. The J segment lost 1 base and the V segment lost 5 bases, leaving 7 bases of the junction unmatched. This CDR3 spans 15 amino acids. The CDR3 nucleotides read TGTGCCAGCAGTCTCCTCGGGGGGTCCCAAGAGACCCAGTACTTC. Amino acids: CASSLLGGSQETQYF.

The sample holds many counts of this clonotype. The CDR3 is CAIVQGQETQYF. The CDR3, as DNA: TGTGCCATCGTACAGGGTCAAGAGACCCAGTACTTC. This chain connects TRBV12-3 or TRBV12-4 to TRBJ2-5, with D possibly matching TRBD1 (6 bases). V dropped 10 bases and J dropped 2 bases, with 11 bases sitting between them. The CDR3 extends over 12 amino acids.

As DNA, the CDR3 is TGCGCCAGCAGCTTGGCCGGCACAGGGCGTAGCGGGGAGCTGTTTTTT. Its protein product is CASSLAGTGRSGELFF. The chain links TRBV5-1 to TRBJ2-2, with D tentatively TRBD1 (6 bases). V was trimmed by 0 bases and J by 7 bases, leaving 16 bases between them. The germline V gene has CDR1 SGHRS and CDR2 YFSETQ. The CDR3 runs 16 residues.

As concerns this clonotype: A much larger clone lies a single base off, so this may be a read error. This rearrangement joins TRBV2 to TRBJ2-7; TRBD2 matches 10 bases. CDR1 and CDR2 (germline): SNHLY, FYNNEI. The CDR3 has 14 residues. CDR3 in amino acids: CWERGGYHSHEQYF. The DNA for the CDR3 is TGTTGGGAGCGGGGGGGCTATCATTCCCACGAGCAGTACTTC.

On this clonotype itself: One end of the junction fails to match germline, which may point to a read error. In DNA form, the CDR3 reads TGTGTCAGCAGTTTATCGGGCTACGAGCAGTACTTC. Translation gives CVSSLSGYEQYF. The chain employs TRBV12-3 or TRBV12-4 and TRBJ2-4; no clear D. The last part of the DNA fits TRBJ2-7 better; the J call may be wrong. CDR3 length: 12 residues.

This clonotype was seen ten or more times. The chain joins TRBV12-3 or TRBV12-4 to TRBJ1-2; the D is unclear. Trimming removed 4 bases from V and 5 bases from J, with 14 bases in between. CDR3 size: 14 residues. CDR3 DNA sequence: TGTGCCAGCAGTTCTCACGGCCCGGGGTATGGCTACACCTTC. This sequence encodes CASSSHGPGYGYTF.

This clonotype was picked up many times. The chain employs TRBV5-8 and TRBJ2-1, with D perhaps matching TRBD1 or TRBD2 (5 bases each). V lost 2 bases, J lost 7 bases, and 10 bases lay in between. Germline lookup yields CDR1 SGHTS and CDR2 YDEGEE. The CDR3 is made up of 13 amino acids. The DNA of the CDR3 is TGTGCCAGCAGCTTTCGGGGCGCGAATGAGCAGTTCTTC. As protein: CASSFRGANEQFF.

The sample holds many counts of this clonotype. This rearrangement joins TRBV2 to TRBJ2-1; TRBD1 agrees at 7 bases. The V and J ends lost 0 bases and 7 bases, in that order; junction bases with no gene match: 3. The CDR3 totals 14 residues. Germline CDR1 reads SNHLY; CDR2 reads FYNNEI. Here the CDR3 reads CASSEARQGNEQFF. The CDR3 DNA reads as TGTGCCAGCAGTGAAGCCCGACAGGGAAATGAGCAGTTCTTC.

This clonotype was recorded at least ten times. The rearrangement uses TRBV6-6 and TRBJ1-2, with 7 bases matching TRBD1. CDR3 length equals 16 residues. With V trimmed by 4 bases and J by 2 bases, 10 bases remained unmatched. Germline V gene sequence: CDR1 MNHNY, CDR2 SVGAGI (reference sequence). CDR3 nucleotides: TGTGCCAGCAGTTCCGGAACAGGGGATCTAAACTATGGCTACACCTTC. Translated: CASSSGTGDLNYGYTF.

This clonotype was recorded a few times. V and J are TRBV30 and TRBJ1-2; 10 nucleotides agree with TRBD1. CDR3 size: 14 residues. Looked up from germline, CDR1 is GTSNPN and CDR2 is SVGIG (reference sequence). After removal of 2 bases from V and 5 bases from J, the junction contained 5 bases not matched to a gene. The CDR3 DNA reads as TGTGCCTGGAGTCCTTGGACAGGGGGATATGGCTACACCTTC. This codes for CAWSPWTGGYGYTF.

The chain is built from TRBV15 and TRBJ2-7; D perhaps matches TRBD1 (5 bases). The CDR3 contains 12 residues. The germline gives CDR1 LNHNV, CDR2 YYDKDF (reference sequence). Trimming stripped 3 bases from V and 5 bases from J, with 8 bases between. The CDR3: CATSSTGNEQYF. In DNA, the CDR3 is TGTGCCACCAGCAGTACAGGAAACGAGCAGTACTTC.